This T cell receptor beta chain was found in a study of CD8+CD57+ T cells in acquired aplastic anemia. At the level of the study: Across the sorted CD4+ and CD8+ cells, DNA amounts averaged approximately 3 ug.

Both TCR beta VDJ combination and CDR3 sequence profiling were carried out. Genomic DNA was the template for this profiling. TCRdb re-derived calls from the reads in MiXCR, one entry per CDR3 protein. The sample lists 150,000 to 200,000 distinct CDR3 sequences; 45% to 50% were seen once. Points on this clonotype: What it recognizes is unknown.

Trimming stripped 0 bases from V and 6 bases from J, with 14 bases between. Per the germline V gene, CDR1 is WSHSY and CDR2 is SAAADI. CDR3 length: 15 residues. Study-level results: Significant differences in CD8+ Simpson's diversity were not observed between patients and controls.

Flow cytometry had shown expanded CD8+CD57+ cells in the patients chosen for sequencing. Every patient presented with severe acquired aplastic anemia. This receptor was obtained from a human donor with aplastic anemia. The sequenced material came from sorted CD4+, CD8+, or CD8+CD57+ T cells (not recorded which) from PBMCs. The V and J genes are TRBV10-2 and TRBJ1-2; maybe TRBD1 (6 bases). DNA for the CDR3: TGCGCCAGCAGTGAGTCGCCGGGGGCCGCAAATGGCTACACCTTC. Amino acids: CASSESPGAANGYTF.